The clone carrying this T cell receptor beta chain was observed a few times. Its cognate antigen is unknown. This entry comes from a study of T-cell reconstitution after alpha-beta-depleted transplantation in children. Study findings and constraints: Once a year had passed after transplant, T-cell counts and diversity came mostly from newly produced T cells. Surviving recipient T cells and thymic progenitors underlay high day-60 TCRbeta diversity in some patients. About two months after transplant, alpha-beta T cells reportedly came from several hundred expanded graft clones.

Preparing the TCRbeta library involved the use of unique molecular identifiers. TCRdb fed the PCR reads into MiXCR, producing one record per CDR3 protein. The sample holds about 440,000 distinct CDR3 sequences, around 46% seen once. The sequence was collected from a girl aged 2 to 9 with aplastic anemia, due to receive a stem cell transplant. The sequencing used PBMCs, collected before TCRalphabeta/CD19-depleted stem cell transplant.

Here the CDR3 DNA reads TGCGCCAGCAGCCAAGATAATCAGGGTCGGAGCAATCAGCCCCAGCATTTT. Its protein product is CASSQDNQGRSNQPQHF. The rearrangement joins TRBV4-1 to TRBJ1-5; TRBD1 might be the D (5 bases). Germline values: CDR1 MGHRA, CDR2 YSYEKL. Deletions cut 0 bases from V and 1 base from J, with 13 bases between. The CDR3 sequence is 17 residues long.